A selection of T cell receptor beta chains follows, all from one sample in a study of read filtering for tumor transcriptome and immune sequencing. TCRdb re-analysed the reads in MiXCR, keeping a single row per CDR3 protein. The profile covers 20,000 to 25,000 distinct CDR3 sequences, with approximately 14% appearing a single time and around three fifths taken by the ten largest. The sample taken for sequencing was a population of CD138-negative cells sorted from bone marrow. These receptors all come from a donor at least 40 years old with multiple myeloma. Both conserved end residues are part of each CDR3. The D gene is left open where the match is weak. Size is omitted from some rows. Given values are once, few, many or a class for expanded clones.

v_call	cdr3_length	j_call	clone_size	d_call	cdr3_aa	cdr3_nt
TRBV7-3	13	TRBJ1-3	many	-	CASSYTKGNTIYF	TGTGCCAGCAGCTACACGAAGGGAAACACCATATATTTT
TRBV10-2	14	TRBJ2-1	medium-sized	TRBD2	CATRLAGAGNEQFF	TGCGCCACCCGATTAGCGGGAGCAGGGAATGAGCAGTTCTTC
TRBV6-6	16	TRBJ2-5	many	TRBD1	CASSYSGGRDRETQYF	TGTGCCAGCAGTTACTCGGGCGGAAGGGACAGGGAGACCCAGTACTTC
TRBV29-1	15	TRBJ2-1	many	-	CSVELGGKGYNEQFF	TGCAGCGTTGAATTGGGCGGGAAAGGTTACAATGAGCAGTTCTTC
TRBV28	13	TRBJ1-1	-	-	CASTGTMNTEAFF	TGTGCCAGCACGGGCACTATGAACACTGAAGCTTTCTTT
TRBV6-1	15	TRBJ2-6	many	TRBD1	CASSDQGAGANVLTF	TGTGCCAGCAGCGACCAGGGGGCTGGGGCCAACGTCCTGACTTTC
TRBV28	13	TRBJ2-2	many	-	CASSLNRAGELFF	TGTGCCAGCAGTTTGAATAGAGCCGGGGAGCTGTTTTTT
TRBV27	18	TRBJ2-2	many	TRBD1	CASSSGTGGPYNTGELFF	TGTGCCAGCAGCTCCGGGACAGGGGGCCCTTATAACACCGGGGAGCTGTTTTTT
TRBV10-2	13	TRBJ2-2	many	-	CASTPQNTGELFF	TGCGCCAGCACCCCCCAGAACACCGGGGAGCTGTTTTTT
TRBV5-1	14	TRBJ1-1	-	-	CASSPTSSDTEAFF	TGCGCCAGCAGCCCGACATCGTCGGACACTGAAGCTTTCTTT
TRBV29-1	13	TRBJ2-1	many	-	CSVEGGIGNEQFF	TGCAGCGTTGAGGGGGGAATAGGCAATGAGCAGTTCTTC
TRBV29-1	17	TRBJ2-3	-	TRBD2	CSVDVGRGGGSADTQYF	TGCAGCGTTGATGTGGGTCGCGGGGGGGGCTCGGCAGATACGCAGTATTTT
TRBV3-1	16	TRBJ1-1	many	TRBD1	CASSQRQGGRNTEAFF	TGTGCCAGCAGCCAACGACAGGGGGGGCGGAACACTGAAGCTTTCTTT
TRBV14	15	TRBJ2-5	-	-	CASSARSGYQETQYF	TGTGCCAGCAGCGCCCGCTCGGGGTACCAAGAGACCCAGTACTTC
TRBV5-1	19	TRBJ2-1	many	-	CASSLAGLDFLSSYNEQFF	TGCGCCAGCAGCTTGGCGGGCCTAGACTTCTTGAGCTCCTACAATGAGCAGTTCTTC
TRBV29-1	13	TRBJ2-5	many	-	CSVDTQYQETQYF	TGCAGCGTTGATACACAGTACCAAGAGACCCAGTACTTC
TRBV28	14	TRBJ1-3	-	-	CASSFGSPGNSIYF	TGTGCCAGCAGTTTCGGATCTCCTGGAAACTCCATATATTTT
TRBV11-2	15	TRBJ2-2	many	-	CASSLGPTHTGELFF	TGTGCCAGCAGCTTAGGTCCAACCCACACCGGGGAGCTGTTTTTT
TRBV19	14	TRBJ2-5	few	TRBD2	CASTPGLALETQYF	TGTGCCAGTACCCCGGGACTAGCGTTAGAGACCCAGTACTTC
TRBV14	17	TRBJ2-7	-	TRBD2	CASSPPRGGPTHYEQYF	TGTGCCAGCAGCCCTCCTCGGGGAGGGCCTACGCACTACGAGCAGTACTTC
TRBV14	16	TRBJ2-7	-	TRBD2	CAGSRLAGPASYEQYF	TGTGCCGGCAGCCGGCTAGCGGGACCGGCCTCCTACGAGCAGTACTTC
TRBV12-3/TRBV12-4	13	TRBJ2-7	-	-	CASSFGQVYEQYF	TGTGCCAGCAGTTTCGGGCAAGTGTACGAGCAGTACTTC
TRBV20-1	14	TRBJ2-3	many	TRBD2	CSARIPLAGITQYF	TGCAGTGCTAGAATCCCACTAGCGGGAATTACGCAGTATTTT
TRBV28	11	TRBJ1-2	many	-	CASSSLRGYTF	TGTGCCAGCAGTTCGCTTCGAGGCTACACCTTC
TRBV11-2	16	TRBJ2-2	few	TRBD1	CASSASGTGVTGELFF	TGTGCCAGCAGCGCCTCCGGGACAGGGGTCACCGGGGAGCTGTTTTTT
TRBV7-9	14	TRBJ2-7	many	-	CASSRDRERYEQYF	TGTGCCAGCAGCCGTGACCGGGAAAGGTACGAGCAGTACTTC
TRBV20-1	13	TRBJ2-5	many	-	CSALRWAEETQYF	TGCAGTGCCTTGAGATGGGCGGAGGAGACCCAGTACTTC
TRBV9	13	TRBJ2-1	many	-	CASSVAVANEQFF	TGTGCCAGCAGCGTAGCGGTCGCCAATGAGCAGTTCTTC
TRBV20-1	14	TRBJ2-7	many	-	CSARLGGFSYEQYF	TGCAGTGCTCGCCTCGGGGGTTTTTCCTACGAGCAGTACTTC
TRBV6-5	13	TRBJ2-5	many	-	CASSKDRQETQYF	TGTGCCAGCAGCAAAGACAGACAAGAGACCCAGTACTTC